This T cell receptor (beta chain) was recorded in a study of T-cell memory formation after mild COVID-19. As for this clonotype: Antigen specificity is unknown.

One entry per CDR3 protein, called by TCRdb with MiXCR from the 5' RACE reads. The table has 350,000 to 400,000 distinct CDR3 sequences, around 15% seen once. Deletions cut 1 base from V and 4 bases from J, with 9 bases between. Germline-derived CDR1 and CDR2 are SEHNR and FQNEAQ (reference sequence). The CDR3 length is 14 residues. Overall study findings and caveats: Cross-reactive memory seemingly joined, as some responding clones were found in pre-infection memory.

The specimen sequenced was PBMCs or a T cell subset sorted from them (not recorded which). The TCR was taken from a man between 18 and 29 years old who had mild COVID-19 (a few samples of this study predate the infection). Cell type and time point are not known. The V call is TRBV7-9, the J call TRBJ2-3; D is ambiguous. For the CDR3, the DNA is TGTGCCAGCAGCTTAGGCGGAATGTCAGATACGCAGTATTTT. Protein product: CASSLGGMSDTQYF.